The rows below give T cell receptor beta chains drawn from one sample of a study of blood T cell repertoires in COVID-19. TCRdb keeps only in-frame clones here, not all; method: immunoSEQ multiplex PCR. The sample includes roughly 290,000 clones, 70% to 90% of them seen just once. Sample: PBMCs or T cells enriched from blood (not recorded which). These receptors were taken from a young man who had recovered from COVID-19. Both conserved end residues are part of each CDR3. Fields, in order: clone size, J gene, D gene, V gene, CDR3 DNA, CDR3 protein. The D gene is left open where the match is weak. Some rows have no size entry. The others give once, few or many, or a class for an expanded clone.

>few|TRBJ1-2|NA|TRBV7-9
TGTGCCAGCGCCCCCTGGCCTCCCCATTATGGCTACACCTTC
CASAPWPPHYGYTF
>NA|TRBJ1-4|TRBD1|TRBV27
TGTGCCAGCAGTTTACCCCGGACAGGAGTTAATGAAAAACTGTTTTTT
CASSLPRTGVNEKLFF
>NA|TRBJ1-5|TRBD1|TRBV5-6
TGTGCCAGCAGCTTGTTCCGACAGGGCGGGCAGCCCCAGCATTTT
CASSLFRQGGQPQHF
>NA|TRBJ1-2|TRBD1|TRBV2
TGTGCCAGCAGCTACAGGGGGAGCGATGGCTACACCTTC
CASSYRGSDGYTF
>NA|TRBJ2-5|NA|TRBV7-9
TGTGCCAGCAGCCCACCCCCAGGCCAGGGGGGTCCCCAAGAGACCCAGTACTTC
CASSPPPGQGGPQETQYF
>NA|TRBJ2-7|NA|TRBV19
TGTGCCAGTAGTATGGCTGAATACTTC
CASSMAEYF
>few|TRBJ2-7|TRBD2|TRBV4-3
TGCGCCAGCAGCCAAGATCGCGGGGGAATCTACGAGCAGTACTTC
CASSQDRGGIYEQYF
>NA|TRBJ2-3|TRBD2|TRBV10-3
TGTGCCATCAGTGGATTGGTGGTAGCGGGGGGCGTTTCTAGCACAGATACGCAGTATTTT
CAISGLVVAGGVSSTDTQYF
>once|TRBJ2-4|TRBD1|TRBV6-5
TGTGCCAGCAGAGGGACAGGCATAGCCAAAAACATTCAGTACTTC
CASRGTGIAKNIQYF
>NA|TRBJ1-6|TRBD1|TRBV6-5
TGTGCCAGTGAACCGGGACAGAATAATTCACCCCTCCACTTT
CASEPGQNNSPLHF
>NA|TRBJ1-1|NA|TRBV30
TGTGCCTGGAGTTACGGGGTGGGCACTGAAGCTTTCTTT
CAWSYGVGTEAFF
>NA|TRBJ1-4|TRBD1|TRBV7-9
TGTGCCAGCAGCTGGGACAGTGTTAATGAAAAACTGTTTTTT
CASSWDSVNEKLFF
>NA|TRBJ1-1|TRBD1|TRBV7-9
TGTGCCAGCAGCGCCCAGGGACAGCTAACTGAAGCTTTCTTT
CASSAQGQLTEAFF
>NA|TRBJ1-4|NA|TRBV30
TGTGCCTGGAGTCCAAACCAGGGGGAAAAACTGTTTTTT
CAWSPNQGEKLFF
>NA|TRBJ1-1|NA|TRBV27
TGTGCCAGCAGTGCGTCGAGGGAAGGCACTGAAGCTTTCTTT
CASSASREGTEAFF
>NA|TRBJ1-2|TRBD1|TRBV4-1
TGCGCCAGCAGCCAGGGGGACAGGGACGGCTATGGCTACACCTTC
CASSQGDRDGYGYTF
>NA|TRBJ1-2|TRBD1|TRBV20-1
TGCAGTGCCTGGACAGGGGGCGGCTACACCTTC
CSAWTGGGYTF
>NA|TRBJ2-7|TRBD1|TRBV5-4
TGTGCCAGCAGCTTGGCGACAGGGTTCGAGCAGTACTTC
CASSLATGFEQYF
>once|TRBJ1-1|TRBD1|TRBV3-1/TRBV3-2
TGTGCCAGCAGCCGGGACAGGGGGAGGAACACTGAAGCTTTCTTT
CASSRDRGRNTEAFF
>NA|TRBJ1-1|NA|TRBV5-4
TGTGCCAGCAGCTGGGAGGCCTTACGCCCTGAAGCTTTCTTT
CASSWEALRPEAFF
>NA|TRBJ1-1|TRBD1|TRBV27
TGTGCCAGCAGTTTAGGCCCCGGGACAGCCTTTGAAGCTTTCTTT
CASSLGPGTAFEAFF
>NA|TRBJ1-4|NA|TRBV15
TGTGCCACCAGCAGCGGCTGGTACGGCCGGCGGGGTGAAAAACTGTTTTTT
CATSSGWYGRRGEKLFF
>NA|TRBJ1-6|TRBD1|TRBV7-9
TGTGCCAGCAGCCAAGGACAGGGAGGTAATTCACCCCTCCACTTT
CASSQGQGGNSPLHF
>few|TRBJ1-6|TRBD1|TRBV2
TGTGCCAGCAGTGGGGGACAGGGAGGGATTTCACCCCTCCACTTT
CASSGGQGGISPLHF
>NA|TRBJ2-1|NA|TRBV29-1
TGCAGCGTTGACGTCCCCCAGGCCTACAATGAGCAGTTCTTC
CSVDVPQAYNEQFF
>NA|TRBJ2-3|NA|TRBV27
TGTGCCAGCAGTCCATGGCTCGCAGATACGCAGTATTTT
CASSPWLADTQYF
>few|TRBJ2-3|NA|TRBV7-2
TGTGCCAGCAGCCCCGGACTGGACGCTAGCACAGATACGCAGTATTTT
CASSPGLDASTDTQYF
>NA|TRBJ1-2|NA|TRBV7-2
TGTGCCAGCAGCTTAAACCAGGGGCAGGCCTACTATGGCTACACCTTC
CASSLNQGQAYYGYTF
>NA|TRBJ1-2|NA|TRBV12-3/TRBV12-4
TGTGCCAGCAGTTTATTGGGGCGGCCTGGCTACACCTTC
CASSLLGRPGYTF
>NA|TRBJ1-2|TRBD1|TRBV4-1
TGCGCCACGAACCCGGGACAGTTTGCCAAAGGCTACACCTTC
CATNPGQFAKGYTF
>NA|TRBJ2-2|TRBD2|TRBV5-1
TGCGCCAGCAGCTTGGTGGTGCGGGGGGGCCGGATCACCGGGGAGCTGTTTTTT
CASSLVVRGGRITGELFF
>NA|TRBJ1-3|NA|TRBV3-1/TRBV3-2
TGTGCCAGCAGCCAAGACCTCCCCGGAAACACCATATATTTT
CASSQDLPGNTIYF
>NA|TRBJ1-1|TRBD1|TRBV11-2
TGTGCCAGCAGCTTAGGACAGGGGGCTCTTGACACTGAAGCTTTCTTT
CASSLGQGALDTEAFF
>NA|TRBJ1-4|TRBD1|TRBV7-9
TGTGCCAGCAGCCCTCCCAACAGGGGCGTTAAGGAAAAACTGTTTTTT
CASSPPNRGVKEKLFF
>NA|TRBJ1-3|NA|TRBV5-1
TGCGCCAGCAGGCAGGGAGGGGCCTCTGGAAACACCATATATTTT
CASRQGGASGNTIYF
>once|TRBJ2-3|NA|TRBV11-3
TGTGCCAGCAGCTTGGGAACAGGGGGGGACACGCAGTATTTT
CASSLGTGGDTQYF
>few|TRBJ1-1|TRBD1|TRBV7-9
TGTGCCAGCAGCCCCCAGAGGTGGGGACAGGCGAACACTGAAGCTTTCTTT
CASSPQRWGQANTEAFF
>NA|TRBJ1-2|NA|TRBV9
TGTGCCAGCAGCGTAGGTCAGGGTAACTATGGCTACACCTTC
CASSVGQGNYGYTF
>NA|TRBJ1-2|NA|TRBV18
TGTGCCAGCTCACCCAATAATTTAGCCCAGGGGGGCTACACCTTC
CASSPNNLAQGGYTF
>NA|TRBJ1-3|NA|TRBV7-9
TGTGCCAGCAGCTCGTCGGGAGCTGGAAACACCATATATTTT
CASSSSGAGNTIYF
>NA|TRBJ2-1|NA|TRBV15
TGTGCCACCAGAGGAGAGTACAATGAGCAGTTCTTC
CATRGEYNEQFF
>NA|TRBJ1-5|NA|TRBV2
TGTGCCAGCAGTGAAGAAGCGGCAGGACTAGGCCAGCCCCAGCATTTT
CASSEEAAGLGQPQHF
>NA|TRBJ1-6|NA|TRBV27
TGTGCCAGCAGTTTTTTCGGTTCACCCCTCCACTTT
CASSFFGSPLHF
>NA|TRBJ2-1|NA|TRBV11-2
TGTGCCAGTCGGACAGATTACAATGAGCAGTTCTTC
CASRTDYNEQFF
>few|TRBJ2-2|NA|TRBV3-1/TRBV3-2
TGTGCCAGCAGTCCGGGGGGCTCGAACACCGGGGAGCTGTTTTTT
CASSPGGSNTGELFF